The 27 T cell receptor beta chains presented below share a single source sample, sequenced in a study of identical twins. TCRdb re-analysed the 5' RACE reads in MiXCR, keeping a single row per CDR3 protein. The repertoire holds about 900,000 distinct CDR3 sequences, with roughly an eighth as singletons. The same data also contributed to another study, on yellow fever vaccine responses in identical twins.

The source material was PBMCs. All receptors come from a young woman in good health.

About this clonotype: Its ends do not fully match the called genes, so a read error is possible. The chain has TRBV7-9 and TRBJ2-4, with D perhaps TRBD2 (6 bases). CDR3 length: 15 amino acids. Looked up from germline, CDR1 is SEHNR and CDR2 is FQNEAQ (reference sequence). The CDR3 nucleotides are TGTGCCAGCAGCATCGACTGGGACTCCAAGAACATTCAGTACTTC. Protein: CASSIDWDSKNIQYF.

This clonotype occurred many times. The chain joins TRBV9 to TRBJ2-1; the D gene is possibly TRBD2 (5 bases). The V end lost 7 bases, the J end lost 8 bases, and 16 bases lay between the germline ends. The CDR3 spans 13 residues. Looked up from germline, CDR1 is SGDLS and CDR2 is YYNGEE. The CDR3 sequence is CASSSGGGDEQFF. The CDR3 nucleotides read TGTGCCAGCTCCTCCGGAGGTGGCGATGAGCAGTTCTTC.

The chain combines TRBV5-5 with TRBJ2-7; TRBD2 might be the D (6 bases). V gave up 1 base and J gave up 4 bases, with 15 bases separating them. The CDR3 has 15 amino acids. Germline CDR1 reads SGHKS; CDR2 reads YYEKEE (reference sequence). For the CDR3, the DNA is TGTGCCAGCAGCTTGATCGGGAGAGGGCCTTACGAGCAGTACTTC. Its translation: CASSLIGRGPYEQYF.

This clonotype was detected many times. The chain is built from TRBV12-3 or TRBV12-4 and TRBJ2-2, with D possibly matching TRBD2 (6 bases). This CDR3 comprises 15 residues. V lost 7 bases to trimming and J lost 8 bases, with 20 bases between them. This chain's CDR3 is CASTLGSPASGELFF. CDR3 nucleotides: TGTGCCAGCACCCTCGGGAGTCCCGCGAGTGGGGAGCTGTTTTTT.

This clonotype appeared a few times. CDR3 residues: CASSQTGTPAYNEQFF. The CDR3 region has the DNA TGTGCCAGCAGCCAAACTGGCACTCCGGCCTACAATGAGCAGTTCTTC. This rearrangement joins TRBV14 to TRBJ2-1; D call uncertain. The CDR3 sequence is 16 residues long. V gave up 2 bases and J gave up 2 bases, with 13 bases separating them. Looked up from germline, CDR1 is SGHDN and CDR2 is FVKESK.

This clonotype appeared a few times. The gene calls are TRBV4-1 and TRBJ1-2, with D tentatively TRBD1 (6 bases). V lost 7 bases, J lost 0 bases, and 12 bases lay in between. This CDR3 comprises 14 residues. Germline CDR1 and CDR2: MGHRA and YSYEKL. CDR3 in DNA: TGCGCCAGCACCACAGGGATAGCTAACTATGGCTACACCTTC. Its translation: CASTTGIANYGYTF.

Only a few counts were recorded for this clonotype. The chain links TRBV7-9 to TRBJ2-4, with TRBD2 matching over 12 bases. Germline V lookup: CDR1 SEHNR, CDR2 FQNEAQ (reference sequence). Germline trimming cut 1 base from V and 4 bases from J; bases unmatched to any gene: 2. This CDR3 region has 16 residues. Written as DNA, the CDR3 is TGTGCCAGCAGCTTAGTAGGACTAGCGGGGAAAAACATTCAGTACTTC. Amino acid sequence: CASSLVGLAGKNIQYF. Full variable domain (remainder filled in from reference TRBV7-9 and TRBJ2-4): DTGVSQNPRHKITKRGQNVTFRCDPISEHNRLYWYRQTLGQGPEFLTYFQNEAQLEKSRLLSDRFSAERPKGSFSTLEIQRTEQGDSAMYLCASSLVGLAGKNIQYFGAGTRLSVL.

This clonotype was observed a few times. The CDR3 protein is CASNAATNVGNQPQHF. The CDR3 region has the DNA TGTGCCAGCAATGCAGCCACGAATGTTGGCAATCAGCCCCAGCATTTT. The V call is TRBV6-1, the J call TRBJ1-5, with D unresolved. Germline CDR1 and CDR2: MNHNS and SASEGT. This CDR3 contains 16 residues. Trimming removed 7 bases at V and 2 bases at J, with 18 bases between.

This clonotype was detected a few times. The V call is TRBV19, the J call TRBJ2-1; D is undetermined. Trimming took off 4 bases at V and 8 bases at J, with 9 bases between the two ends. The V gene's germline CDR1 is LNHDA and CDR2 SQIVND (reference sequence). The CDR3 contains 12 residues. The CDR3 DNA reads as TGTGCCAGTAGTACCCCCCGGTATGAGCAGTTCTTC. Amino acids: CASSTPRYEQFF. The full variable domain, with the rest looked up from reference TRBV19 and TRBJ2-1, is DGGITQSPKYLFRKEGQNVTLSCEQNLNHDAMYWYRQDPGQGLRLIYYSQIVNDFQKGDIAEGYSVSREKKESFPLTVTSAQKNPTAFYLCASSTPRYEQFFGPGTRLTVL.

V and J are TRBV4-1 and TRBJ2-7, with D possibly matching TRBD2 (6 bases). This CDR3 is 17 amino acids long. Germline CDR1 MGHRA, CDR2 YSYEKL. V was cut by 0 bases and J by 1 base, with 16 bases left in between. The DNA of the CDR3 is TGCGCCAGCAGCCAAGATCTCCCCCAGGCGGGGTCCTACGAGCAGTACTTC. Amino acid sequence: CASSQDLPQAGSYEQYF.

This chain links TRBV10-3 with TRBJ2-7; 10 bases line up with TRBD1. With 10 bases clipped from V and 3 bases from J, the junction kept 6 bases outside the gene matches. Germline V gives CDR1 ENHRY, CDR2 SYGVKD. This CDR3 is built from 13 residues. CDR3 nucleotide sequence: TGTGCCACCCGGGACAGGGGTGACTACGAGCAGTACGTC. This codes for CATRDRGDYEQYV.

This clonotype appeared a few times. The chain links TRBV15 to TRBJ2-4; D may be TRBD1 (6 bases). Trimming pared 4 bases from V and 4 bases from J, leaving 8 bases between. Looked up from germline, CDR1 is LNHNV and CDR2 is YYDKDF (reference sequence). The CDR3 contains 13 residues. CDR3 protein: CATSTDRKNIQYF. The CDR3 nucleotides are TGTGCCACCAGCACAGACAGGAAAAACATTCAGTACTTC.

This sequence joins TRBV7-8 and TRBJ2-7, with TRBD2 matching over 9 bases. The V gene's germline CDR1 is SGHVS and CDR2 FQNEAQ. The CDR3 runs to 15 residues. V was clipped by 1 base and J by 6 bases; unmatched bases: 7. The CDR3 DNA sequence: TGTGCCAGCAGCTTAGAGGCGGGAGGGCTTTTCGAGCAGTACTTC. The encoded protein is CASSLEAGGLFEQYF.

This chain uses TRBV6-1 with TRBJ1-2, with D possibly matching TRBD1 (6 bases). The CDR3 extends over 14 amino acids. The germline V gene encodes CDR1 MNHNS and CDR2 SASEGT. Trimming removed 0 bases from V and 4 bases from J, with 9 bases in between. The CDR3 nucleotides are TGTGCCAGCAGTGAAGCCGGGGGGGCCTATGGCTACACCTTC. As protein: CASSEAGGAYGYTF.

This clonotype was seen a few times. CDR3 nucleotide sequence: TGTGCCACCAGTGATCACATCCGGTCGGGACAGGGGCTTATAGATACGCAGTATTTT. Protein sequence: CATSDHIRSGQGLIDTQYF. The chain recombines TRBV24-1 with TRBJ2-3; the match to TRBD1 covers 10 bases. The CDR3 is made up of 19 amino acids. With V trimmed by 3 bases and J by 5 bases, 16 bases remained unmatched. Looked up from germline, CDR1 is KGHDR and CDR2 is SFDVKD.

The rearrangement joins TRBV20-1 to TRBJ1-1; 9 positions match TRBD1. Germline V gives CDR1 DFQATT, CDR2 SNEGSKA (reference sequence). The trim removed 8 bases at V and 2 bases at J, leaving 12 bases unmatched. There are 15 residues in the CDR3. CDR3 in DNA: TGCAGTCCATCCTCTGGGACAGGGACTAACACTGAAGCTTTCTTT. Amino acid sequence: CSPSSGTGTNTEAFF.

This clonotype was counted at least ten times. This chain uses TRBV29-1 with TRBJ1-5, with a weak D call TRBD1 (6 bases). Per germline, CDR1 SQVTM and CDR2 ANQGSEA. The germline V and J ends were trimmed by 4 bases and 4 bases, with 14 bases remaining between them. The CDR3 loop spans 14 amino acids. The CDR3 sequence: CSVVPLGANQPQHF. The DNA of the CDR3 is TGCAGCGTTGTCCCCCTGGGGGCGAATCAGCCCCAGCATTTT.

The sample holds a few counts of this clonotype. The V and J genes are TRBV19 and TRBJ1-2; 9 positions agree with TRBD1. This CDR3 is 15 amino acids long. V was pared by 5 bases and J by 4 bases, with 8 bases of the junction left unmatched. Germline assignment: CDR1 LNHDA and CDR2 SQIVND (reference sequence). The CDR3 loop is CASSSWTGESYGYTF. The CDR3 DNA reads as TGTGCCAGTAGTTCCTGGACAGGGGAGTCCTATGGCTACACCTTC. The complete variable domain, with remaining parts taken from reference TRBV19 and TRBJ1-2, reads DGGITQSPKYLFRKEGQNVTLSCEQNLNHDAMYWYRQDPGQGLRLIYYSQIVNDFQKGDIAEGYSVSREKKESFPLTVTSAQKNPTAFYLCASSSWTGESYGYTFGSGTRLTVV.

CDR3 region: CASSKLAGGDEQFF. DNA for the CDR3: TGTGCCAGCAGCAAGTTGGCAGGGGGCGATGAGCAGTTCTTC. The chain combines TRBV7-9 with TRBJ2-1, with 8 bases aligning to TRBD1. Germline V CDR1 and CDR2: SEHNR, FQNEAQ (reference sequence). With 5 bases clipped from V and 8 bases from J, the junction kept 8 bases outside the gene matches. The CDR3 contains 14 residues.

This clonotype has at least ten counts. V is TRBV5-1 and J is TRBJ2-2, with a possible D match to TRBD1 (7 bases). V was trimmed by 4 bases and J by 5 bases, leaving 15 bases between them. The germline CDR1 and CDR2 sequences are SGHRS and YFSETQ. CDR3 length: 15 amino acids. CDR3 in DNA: TGCGCCAGCAGCCCATCGACAGGGAGGACCGGGGAGCTGTTTTTT. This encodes CASSPSTGRTGELFF.

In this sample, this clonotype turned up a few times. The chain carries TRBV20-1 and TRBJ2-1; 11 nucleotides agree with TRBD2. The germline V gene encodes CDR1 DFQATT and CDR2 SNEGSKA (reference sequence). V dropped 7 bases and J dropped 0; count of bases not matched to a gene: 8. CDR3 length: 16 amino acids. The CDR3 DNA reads TGCAGTGGGCGGACTAGCGGGCTCAGCTCCTACAATGAGCAGTTCTTC. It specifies CSGRTSGLSSYNEQFF.

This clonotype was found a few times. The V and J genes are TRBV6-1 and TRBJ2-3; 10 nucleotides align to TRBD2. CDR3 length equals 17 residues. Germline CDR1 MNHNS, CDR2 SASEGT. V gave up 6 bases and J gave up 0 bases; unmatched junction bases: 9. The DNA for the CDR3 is TGTGCCAGCAGCCCCCCTGGGACTAGCGTAAGCACAGATACGCAGTATTTT. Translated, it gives CASSPPGTSVSTDTQYF.

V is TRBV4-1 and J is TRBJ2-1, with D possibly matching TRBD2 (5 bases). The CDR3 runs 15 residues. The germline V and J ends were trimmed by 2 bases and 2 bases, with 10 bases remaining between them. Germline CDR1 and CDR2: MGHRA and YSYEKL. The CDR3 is CASSQTRDTYNEQFF. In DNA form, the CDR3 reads TGCGCCAGCAGCCAAACTCGGGATACCTACAATGAGCAGTTCTTC.

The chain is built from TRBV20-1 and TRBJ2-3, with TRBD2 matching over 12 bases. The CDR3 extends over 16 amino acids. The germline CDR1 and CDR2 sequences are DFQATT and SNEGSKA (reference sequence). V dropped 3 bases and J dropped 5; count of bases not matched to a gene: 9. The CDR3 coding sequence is TGCAGTGCTAGCCCTAGCGGGGGGGCCTATAGAGATACGCAGTATTTT. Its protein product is CSASPSGGAYRDTQYF.

The CDR3 region is CASSSTPLQETQYF. In DNA form, the CDR3 reads TGTGCCAGCAGTTCCACCCCCCTGCAAGAGACCCAGTACTTC. V gene TRBV27 combines with J gene TRBJ2-5; D unclear. Germline V gene lookup returns CDR1 MNHEY and CDR2 SMNVEV (reference sequence). This CDR3 is built from 14 residues. Trimming removed 4 bases at V and 2 bases at J, with 11 bases between.

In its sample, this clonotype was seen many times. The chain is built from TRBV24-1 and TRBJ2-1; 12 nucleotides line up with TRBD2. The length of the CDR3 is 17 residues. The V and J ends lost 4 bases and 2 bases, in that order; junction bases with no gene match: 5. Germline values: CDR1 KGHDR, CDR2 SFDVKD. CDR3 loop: CATSDLSSGRAYNEQFF. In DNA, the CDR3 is TGTGCCACCAGTGACCTCTCTAGCGGGAGGGCCTACAATGAGCAGTTCTTC.

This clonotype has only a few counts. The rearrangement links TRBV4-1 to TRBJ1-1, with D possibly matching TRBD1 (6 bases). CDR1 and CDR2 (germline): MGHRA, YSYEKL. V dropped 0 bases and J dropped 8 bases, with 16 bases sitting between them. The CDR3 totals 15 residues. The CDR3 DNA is TGCGCCAGCAGCCAAGACGGGTCAGGGGATACAGAAGCTTTCTTT. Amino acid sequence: CASSQDGSGDTEAFF.